The 13 T cell receptor beta chains below were found in one sample sequenced in a study of OX40 agonist ivuxolimab in advanced cancers. Generated by immunoSEQ multiplex PCR, the TCRdb table keeps only in-frame clones and is missing some. This sample has approximately 15,000 clones; over 65% occur once, and the top ten carry roughly 32%. Sequences were derived from CD4+ or CD8+ T cells sorted from blood, sampled in a trial of the OX40 agonist ivuxolimab. The receptor source for this set is an adult with an advanced solid tumor such as melanoma, head and neck, liver or kidney cancer.

The V and J genes are TRBV7-6 and TRBJ1-6; D not resolved. The V end was cut by 5 bases, the J end by 4 bases, with 9 bases between. Germline CDR1 is SGHVS and CDR2 is FNYEAQ. The CDR3 loop spans 14 amino acids. The CDR3 DNA follows: TGTGCCAGCAGCGCAATGGATTATAATTCACCCCTCCACTTT. This sequence encodes CASSAMDYNSPLHF.

V gene TRBV19 combines with J gene TRBJ1-2; D gene ambiguous. Germline V lookup: CDR1 LNHDA, CDR2 SQIVND (reference sequence). Trimming left V 10 bases short and J 4 bases short, with 13 bases between. There are 12 residues in the CDR3. The CDR3 here is CATQRTFYGYTF. In DNA, the CDR3 is TGTGCCACCCAGCGCACCTTCTATGGCTACACCTTC.

There are a few counts of this clone. At one end, the junction sequence differs from germline, possibly due to a read error. The chain is built from TRBV4-1 and TRBJ1-1; no definite D call. This CDR3 comprises 15 residues. Germline values: CDR1 MGHRA, CDR2 YSYEKL. CDR3 loop: CASTQGPIGTAGAFF. In nucleotides, the CDR3 is TGCGCCAGCACCCAAGGTCCCATCGGTACGGCAGGAGCTTTCTTT.

This chain links TRBV30 with TRBJ2-5, with D tentatively TRBD1 (6 bases). The germline V gene has CDR1 GTSNPN and CDR2 SVGIG (reference sequence). The CDR3 contains 15 residues. Trimming shortened V by 2 bases and J by 1 base, and 14 bases separated the two germline ends. CDR3 amino acids: CAWSLGTQLQETQYF. The CDR3 nucleotides are TGTGCCTGGAGTCTCGGGACACAGCTCCAAGAGACCCAGTACTTC.

This sequence joins TRBV6-1 and TRBJ2-5; no definite D call. The CDR3 runs to 14 residues. V lost 5 bases, J lost 2 bases, and 12 bases lay in between. Germline CDR1 reads MNHNS; CDR2 reads SASEGT. The CDR3 DNA reads as TGTGCCAGCAGTTTCCTAGGTGGGCAAGAGACCCAGTACTTC. Its protein is CASSFLGGQETQYF.

The table lists this clone with many counts. The chain joins TRBV7-9 to TRBJ2-7; 9 bases are shared with TRBD2. Germline V gives CDR1 SEHNR, CDR2 FQNEAQ (reference sequence). This CDR3 is 17 amino acids long. The V gene end was trimmed by 4 bases and the J gene end by 4 bases; junction bases not matched to a gene: 14. The CDR3 loop is CASSSSTSGSAPYEQYF. Here the CDR3 DNA reads TGTGCCAGCAGCTCTTCGACTAGCGGCAGCGCGCCGTACGAGCAGTACTTC.

The chain links TRBV30 to TRBJ1-5; D not certain. Germline assignment: CDR1 GTSNPN and CDR2 SVGIG (reference sequence). V was cut by 0 bases and J by 3 bases, with 9 bases left in between. This CDR3 contains 14 residues. The CDR3 DNA is TGTGCCTGGAGTGTATCGGGAGACAATCAGCCCCAGCATTTT. This gives the protein CAWSVSGDNQPQHF.

This chain links TRBV27 with TRBJ1-1; D is undetermined. In germline, CDR1 is MNHEY, CDR2 SMNVEV (reference sequence). V dropped 6 bases and J dropped 1 base, with 9 bases sitting between them. The CDR3 length is 13 residues. The CDR3 reads CASRPTGNTEAFF. CDR3 sequence (DNA): TGTGCCAGCAGGCCAACGGGGAACACTGAAGCTTTCTTT.

This chain connects TRBV27 to TRBJ2-7; TRBD1 matches at 9 bases. The length of the CDR3 is 11 residues. V lost 10 bases to trimming and J lost 3 bases; unmatched junction nucleotides: 1. Looked up from germline, CDR1 is MNHEY and CDR2 is SMNVEV (reference sequence). CDR3 in DNA: TGTGCCACGGGACAGGGCTACGAGCAGTACTTC. Protein sequence: CATGQGYEQYF.

The CDR3 DNA reads as TGTGCCAGCAGCCCCAGTGGGGGACACTATGGCTACACCTTC. It translates to CASSPSGGHYGYTF. The chain links TRBV5-6 to TRBJ1-2; a weak D match, TRBD1 (5 bases). The V and J ends lost 4 bases and 3 bases respectively, with 13 bases between them. CDR1 and CDR2 (germline): SGHDT, YYEEEE. This CDR3 spans 14 amino acids.

The chain carries TRBV19 and TRBJ1-1; no definite D call. Germline CDR1 and CDR2: LNHDA and SQIVND (reference sequence). CDR3 size: 13 residues. Trimming shortened V by 1 base and J by 6 bases, and 9 bases separated the two germline ends. The CDR3 region has the DNA TGTGCCAGTAGTATAGTTCGGACTTCTGAAGCTTTCTTT. It codes for CASSIVRTSEAFF.

This chain uses TRBV7-9 with TRBJ2-7, with TRBD2 identical over 11 bases. The germline V gene has CDR1 SEHNR and CDR2 FQNEAQ (reference sequence). The trim removed 3 bases at V and 7 bases at J, leaving 2 bases unmatched. CDR3 length: 13 residues. The CDR3: CASSFGTSGEQYF. For the CDR3, the DNA is TGTGCCAGCAGCTTTGGGACTAGCGGAGAGCAGTACTTC.

CDR3 in DNA: TGTGCCTGGAGTGTGAAGGGGTCTAGCACAGATACGCAGTATTTT. Translation gives CAWSVKGSSTDTQYF. This chain uses TRBV30 with TRBJ2-3; D may be TRBD1 (5 bases). The CDR3 covers 15 residues. V lost 0 bases and J 0 bases, leaving 10 bases between the germline ends. Germline CDR1 is GTSNPN and CDR2 is SVGIG (reference sequence). Full variable domain (remainder filled in from reference TRBV30 and TRBJ2-3): SQTIHQWPATLVQPVGSPLSLECTVEGTSNPNLYWYRQAAGRGLQLLFYSVGIGQISSEVPQNLSASRPQDRQFILSSKKLLLSDSGFYLCAWSVKGSSTDTQYFGPGTRLTVL.